This TCR beta chain comes out of a study of cytomegalovirus exposure and HLA in healthy donors. About the research overall: Among the 398 genotyped donors, approximately 80% were placed in the Caucasian-associated ancestry cluster.

Study-level findings and limits: When presence/absence was analysed, sequencing depth was taken to be roughly uniform across donors. Fewer than 200 TCR beta chains were listed as cytomegalovirus-associated. The likely explanation for a cluster of highly shared sequence variants was sequencing artifact.

The primer mix had 60 Vbeta and 13 Jbeta primers. Measured with immunoSEQ multiplex PCR; TCRdb has only the in-frame clones, and not every one. Here the sample spans roughly 140,000 clones, approximately 60% being singletons. As concerns this clone: Its antigen remains unknown.

This CDR3 has 15 residues. Trimming stripped 8 bases from V and 2 bases from J, with 16 bases between. In germline, CDR1 is MNHEY, CDR2 SVGAGI. The source material was PBMCs. This chain links TRBV6-5 with TRBJ1-3, with a weak D call TRBD1 (5 bases). The clonotype comes from a woman in her fifties or sixties in good health and CMV-seropositive. The CDR3 here is CASQGLGSTGNTIYF. The CDR3 nucleotides are TGTGCCAGCCAGGGACTAGGATCCACTGGAAACACCATATATTTT.